The 11 T cell receptor beta chains given below trace back to one sample, sequenced in a study of blood T cell repertoires in COVID-19. The data were produced by immunoSEQ multiplex PCR, yet TCRdb's version contains in-frame clones alone and is incomplete. The data contain roughly 500,000 clones, 85% to 90% of them singletons. Input material: PBMCs or T cells enriched from blood (not recorded which). The receptors come from a woman in her 40s who had recovered from COVID-19.

The chain joins TRBV18 to TRBJ1-1; a possible D gene is TRBD1 (6 bases). The germline CDR1 and CDR2 sequences are KGHSH and LQKENI. This CDR3 contains 14 residues. V was cut by 7 bases and J by 1 base, with 13 bases left in between. The CDR3 is CASLLTGGNTEAFF. CDR3 in DNA: TGTGCCAGCTTATTGACAGGAGGGAACACTGAAGCTTTCTTT.

The V call is TRBV11-3, the J call TRBJ1-2; possible D gene TRBD1, 5 bases. The ends were cut back, 4 bases at V and 3 bases at J, with 18 bases in the middle. Germline CDR1 reads SGHNT; CDR2 reads YENEEA. The CDR3 is 16 amino acids. The CDR3 spells CASSSTPVGGYYGYTF. The DNA for the CDR3 is TGTGCCAGCAGCTCAACCCCGGTTGGGGGGTACTATGGCTACACCTTC.

The chain recombines TRBV6-5 with TRBJ1-1; 8 bases fit TRBD1. Germline lookup yields CDR1 MNHEY and CDR2 SVGAGI. V lost 2 bases to trimming and J lost 0 bases; unmatched junction nucleotides: 2. The CDR3 is 15 residues long. CDR3 sequence reads: CASSYGDRMNTEAFF. DNA for the CDR3: TGTGCCAGCAGTTACGGGGACAGGATGAACACTGAAGCTTTCTTT.

The V gene is TRBV4-3, the J gene TRBJ2-3, with 11 bases identical to TRBD2. The V gene's germline CDR1 is LGHNA and CDR2 YSLEER. There are 15 residues in the CDR3. The ends lost 5 bases at V and 5 bases at J; junction bases unmatched: 6. CDR3 region: CASSVSGRVEDTQYF. Written as DNA, the CDR3 is TGCGCCAGCAGCGTTAGCGGGAGGGTTGAAGATACGCAGTATTTT.

The chain employs TRBV7-2 and TRBJ1-1; possibly TRBD1 for D (6 bases). The CDR3 is 14 amino acids. V lost 6 bases, J lost 2 bases, and 13 bases lay in between. Germline CDR1 reads SGHTA; CDR2 reads FQGNSA. The CDR3 is CASRLAGVNTEAFF. In nucleotides, the CDR3 is TGTGCCAGCAGGCTAGCAGGGGTAAACACTGAAGCTTTCTTT. The variable domain in full, completed from reference TRBV7-2 and TRBJ1-1, reads GAGVSQSPSNKVTEKGKDVELRCDPISGHTALYWYRQSLGQGLEFLIYFQGNSAPDKSGLPSDRFSAERTGGSVSTLTIQRTQQEDSAVYLCASRLAGVNTEAFFGQGTRLTVV.

This clone has only one observation. In the same sample, other DNA sequences code for this CDR3. The chain carries TRBV7-2 and TRBJ2-2; a possible D gene is TRBD2 (5 bases). Germline CDR1 reads SGHTA; CDR2 reads FQGNSA. CDR3 length: 13 amino acids. Trimming stripped 2 bases from V and 5 bases from J, with 6 bases between. CDR3 in amino acids: CASSLRGTGELFF. The DNA for the CDR3 is TGTGCCAGCAGCTTAAGAGGGACCGGGGAGCTGTTTTTT.

The rearrangement joins TRBV4-3 to TRBJ2-6; a possible D gene is TRBD1 (5 bases). CDR1 and CDR2 (germline): LGHNA, YSLEER. The CDR3 runs to 17 residues. V was pared by 2 bases and J by 0 bases, with 11 bases between. As DNA, the CDR3 is TGCGCCAGCAGCCAATCGCTCGACAGCTCTGGGGCCAACGTCCTGACTTTC. As protein: CASSQSLDSSGANVLTF.

The chain employs TRBV30 and TRBJ2-1; TRBD2 aligns across 8 bases. CDR1 is GTSNPN, CDR2 SVGIG, per germline (reference sequence). This CDR3 has 17 amino acids. J was trimmed by 4 bases and V by 3 bases; bases with no gene match: 14. CDR3 sequence reads: CAWSAPRWASGYNEQFF. The DNA of the CDR3 is TGTGCCTGGAGCGCCCCCAGGTGGGCTAGCGGGTACAATGAGCAGTTCTTC.

V is TRBV27 and J is TRBJ2-7; TRBD1 agrees at 9 bases. The CDR3 spans 15 residues. Unmatched junction bases numbered 7, after V lost 3 bases and J lost 4 bases. Germline values: CDR1 MNHEY, CDR2 SMNVEV (reference sequence). CDR3 amino acids: CASSFLTGGSYEQYF. The CDR3 nucleotides are TGTGCCAGCAGTTTCCTTACAGGGGGCTCGTACGAGCAGTACTTC.

The chain uses TRBV10-1 and TRBJ2-3; possibly TRBD1 for D (6 bases). The CDR3 covers 16 residues. The V gene lost 2 bases and the J gene lost 2 bases, with 14 bases spanning the gap. Germline V gene sequence: CDR1 WNHNN, CDR2 SYGVQD (reference sequence). The CDR3, as DNA: TGCGCCAGCAGTGAGGTTTCGTCAGGGGACACAGATACGCAGTATTTT. Translating it yields CASSEVSSGDTDTQYF.

This clone was observed a handful of times. Other DNA sequences in the sample encode the same CDR3. CDR3 sequence (DNA): TGTGCCAGCAGCTTTGGCGGGTATGGCTACACCTTC. This codes for CASSFGGYGYTF. V gene TRBV7-9 combines with J gene TRBJ1-2, with no clear D. The CDR3 covers 12 residues. Germline V lookup: CDR1 SEHNR, CDR2 FQNEAQ (reference sequence). The germline V and J ends were trimmed by 3 bases and 5 bases, with 7 bases remaining between them.